The clone carrying this TCR beta chain was counted only a few times. Its matching antigen is unknown. The CDR3 sequence is 14 residues long. Germline CDR1 is SGHVS and CDR2 is FQNEAQ. The germline V and J ends were trimmed by 1 base and 4 bases, with 10 bases remaining between them. Preparation of the TCRbeta library was carried out with unique molecular identifiers. Each CDR3 protein is one row after TCRdb ran MiXCR on the PCR reads. The repertoire holds almost 500,000 distinct CDR3 sequences, with more than 9% as singletons. These data are taken from a study of T-cell reconstitution after alpha-beta-depleted transplantation in children. General observations from the study: TCRbeta diversity was high at day 60 in some patients (a result of surviving recipient T cells and thymic progenitors). A year post-transplant, T-cell counts and diversity derived mostly from newly produced T cells. Reportedly, alpha-beta T cells present about two months post-transplant originated from several hundred expanded clones of graft origin.

Sequencing used PBMCs, obtained before TCRalphabeta/CD19-depleted stem cell transplant. This sequence originates from a child between 2 and 9 years old with inherited bone marrow failure, due to receive a stem cell transplant. The chain uses TRBV7-8 and TRBJ1-1; perhaps TRBD1 as D (5 bases). DNA for the CDR3: TGTGCCAGCAGCTTAGATGGAGGGGTCACTGAAGCTTTCTTT. Residues: CASSLDGGVTEAFF.